This section outlines one T cell receptor (beta chain) sequence together with its context. This specimen belongs to a study of blood T cell repertoires in COVID-19. The germline gives CDR1 SGHTA, CDR2 FQGNSA. This CDR3 region has 17 residues. The J segment lost 5 bases and the V segment lost 4 bases, leaving 6 bases of the junction unmatched. Profiled with immunoSEQ multiplex PCR; TCRdb holds only in-frame clones, not every one. Of 15,000 to 20,000 clones listed, approximately 95% are singletons. Sequencing was performed on peripheral blood. The chain employs TRBV7-2 and TRBJ2-2, with TRBD2 matching 14 bases. The receptor comes from a woman in her fifties or sixties with active COVID-19. The CDR3 is CASSSGLAGVRTGELFF. The CDR3 DNA reads as TGTGCCAGCAGCTCGGGACTAGCGGGAGTACGAACCGGGGAGCTGTTTTTT.